The 4 T cell receptor beta chains in this list originate from one sample, sequenced in a study of T cell repertoires in cytomegalovirus infection. Via MiXCR, TCRdb re-called the reads, giving one row per CDR3 protein. Among under 200,000 distinct CDR3 sequences listed, about 15% were seen once. Sequenced sample: CD8+ T cells from PBMCs. These receptors originate from a human donor in good health (CMV status not recorded). Some clones in this sample may be carry-over from other donors' samples.

This clonotype turned up a few times. The chain links TRBV20-1 to TRBJ2-7; perhaps D is TRBD1 or TRBD2 (5 bases each). This CDR3 has 14 amino acids. Germline CDR1 is DFQATT and CDR2 is SNEGSKA (reference sequence). V was pared by 0 bases and J by 3 bases, with 12 bases between. DNA for the CDR3: TGCAGTGCTAGAGATTCCCTGGGGGACTACGAGCAGTACTTC. Its protein is CSARDSLGDYEQYF.

The rearrangement joins TRBV7-8 to TRBJ2-5; D call uncertain. Germline-derived CDR1 and CDR2 are SGHVS and FQNEAQ. This CDR3 contains 14 residues. The V end was cut by 2 bases, the J end by 5 bases, with 12 bases between. CDR3 in DNA: TGTGCCAGCAGCTTACAGCATCCCGACGAGACCCAGTACTTC. The encoded protein is CASSLQHPDETQYF.

The chain has TRBV14 and TRBJ2-2, with D unclear. Trimming pared 4 bases from V and 6 bases from J, leaving 9 bases between. The germline gives CDR1 SGHDN, CDR2 FVKESK. This CDR3 has 13 amino acids. Here the CDR3 reads CASSPVEAGELFF. The CDR3, as DNA: TGTGCCAGCAGCCCCGTCGAAGCCGGGGAGCTGTTTTTT.

This clonotype was found a few times. The V gene is TRBV7-2, the J gene TRBJ1-5; no reliable D call. V was shortened by 5 bases and J by 5 bases, with 10 bases between the two germline ends. The V gene's germline CDR1 is SGHTA and CDR2 FQGNSA. The CDR3 length is 13 residues. CDR3 amino acids: CASSRERDQPQHF. The DNA for the CDR3 is TGTGCCAGCAGCCGCGAAAGAGATCAGCCCCAGCATTTT. Drawing the rest from reference TRBV7-2 and TRBJ1-5, the complete variable domain is GAGVSQSPSNKVTEKGKDVELRCDPISGHTALYWYRQSLGQGLEFLIYFQGNSAPDKSGLPSDRFSAERTGGSVSTLTIQRTQQEDSAVYLCASSRERDQPQHFGDGTRLSIL.